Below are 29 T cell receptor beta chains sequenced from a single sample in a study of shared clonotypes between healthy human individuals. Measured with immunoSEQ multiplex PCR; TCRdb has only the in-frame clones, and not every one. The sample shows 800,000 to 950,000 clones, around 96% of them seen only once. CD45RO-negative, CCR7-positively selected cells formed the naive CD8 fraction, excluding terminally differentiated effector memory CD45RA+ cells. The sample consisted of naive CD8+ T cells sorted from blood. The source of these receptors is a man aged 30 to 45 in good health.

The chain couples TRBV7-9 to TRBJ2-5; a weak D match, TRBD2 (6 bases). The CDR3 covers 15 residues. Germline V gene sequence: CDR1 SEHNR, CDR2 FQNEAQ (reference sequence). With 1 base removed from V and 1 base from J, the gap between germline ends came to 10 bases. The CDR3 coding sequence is TGTGCCAGCAGCTTAGTATGGAGGGCCCAAGAGACCCAGTACTTC. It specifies CASSLVWRAQETQYF.

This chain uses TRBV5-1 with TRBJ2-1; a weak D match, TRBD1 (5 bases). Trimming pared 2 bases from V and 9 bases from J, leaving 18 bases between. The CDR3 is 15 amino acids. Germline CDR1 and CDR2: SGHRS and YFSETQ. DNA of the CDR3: TGCGCCAGCAGCTTACGAGCAGGGTTATTCAGTGAGCAGTTCTTC. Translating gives CASSLRAGLFSEQFF.

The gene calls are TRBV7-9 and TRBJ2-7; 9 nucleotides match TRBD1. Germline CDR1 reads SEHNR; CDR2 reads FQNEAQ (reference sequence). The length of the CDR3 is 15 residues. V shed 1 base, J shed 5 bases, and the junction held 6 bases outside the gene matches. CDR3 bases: TGTGCCAGCAGCTTAGAACAGGGGGCGTATGACGAGCAGTACTTC. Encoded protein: CASSLEQGAYDEQYF.

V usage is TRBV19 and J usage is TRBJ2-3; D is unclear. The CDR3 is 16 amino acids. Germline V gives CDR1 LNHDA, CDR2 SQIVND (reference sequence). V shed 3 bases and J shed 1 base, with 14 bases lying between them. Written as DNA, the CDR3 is TGTGCCAGTAGTATTAATTCTGGGTCTCGCACAGATACGCAGTATTTT. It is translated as CASSINSGSRTDTQYF.

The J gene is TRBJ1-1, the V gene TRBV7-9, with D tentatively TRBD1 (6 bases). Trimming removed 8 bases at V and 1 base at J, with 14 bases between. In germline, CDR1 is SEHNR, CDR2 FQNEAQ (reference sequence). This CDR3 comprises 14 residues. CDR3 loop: CASWRPGANTEAFF. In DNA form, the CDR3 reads TGTGCCAGCTGGAGGCCGGGGGCGAACACTGAAGCTTTCTTT.

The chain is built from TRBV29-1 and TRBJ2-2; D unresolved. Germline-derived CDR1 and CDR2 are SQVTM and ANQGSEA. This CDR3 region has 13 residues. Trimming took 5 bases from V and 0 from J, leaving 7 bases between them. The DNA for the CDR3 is TGCAGCGTTCAATCCCCGAACACCGGGGAGCTGTTTTTT. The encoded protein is CSVQSPNTGELFF.

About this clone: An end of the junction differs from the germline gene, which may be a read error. The CDR3 here is CSVEGLDFVDTQYF. CDR3 sequence (DNA): TGCAGCGTCGAAGGACTAGACTTCGTAGATACGCAGTATTTT. The gene calls are TRBV29-1 and TRBJ2-3, with 7 nucleotides matching TRBD2. This CDR3 region has 14 residues. In germline, CDR1 is SQVTM, CDR2 ANQGSEA.

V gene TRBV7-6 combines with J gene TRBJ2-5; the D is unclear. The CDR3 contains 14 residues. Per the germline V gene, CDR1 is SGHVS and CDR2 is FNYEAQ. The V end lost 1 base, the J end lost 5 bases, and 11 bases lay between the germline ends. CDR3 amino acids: CASSLGPNPETQYF. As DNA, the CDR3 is TGTGCCAGCAGCTTAGGGCCAAATCCGGAGACCCAGTACTTC.

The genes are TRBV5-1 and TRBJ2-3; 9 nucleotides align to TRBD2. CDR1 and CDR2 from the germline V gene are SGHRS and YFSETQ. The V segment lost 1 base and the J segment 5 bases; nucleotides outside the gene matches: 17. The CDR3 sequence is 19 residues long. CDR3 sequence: CASSLSFGVAGEGGDTQYF. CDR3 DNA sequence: TGCGCCAGCAGCTTGAGTTTTGGAGTAGCGGGAGAAGGAGGAGATACGCAGTATTTT.

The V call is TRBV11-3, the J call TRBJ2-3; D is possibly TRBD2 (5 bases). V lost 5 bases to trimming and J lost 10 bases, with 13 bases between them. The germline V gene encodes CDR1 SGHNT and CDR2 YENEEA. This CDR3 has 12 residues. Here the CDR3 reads CASSRFGDAQYF. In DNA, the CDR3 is TGTGCCAGCAGCCGCTTCGGGGATGCGCAGTATTTT.

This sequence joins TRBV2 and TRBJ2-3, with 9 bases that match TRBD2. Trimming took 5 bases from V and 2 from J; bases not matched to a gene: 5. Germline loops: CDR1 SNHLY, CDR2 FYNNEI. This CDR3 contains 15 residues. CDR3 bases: TGTGCCAGCAGTTCGGAGGGACTAGCCACAGATACGCAGTATTTT. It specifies CASSSEGLATDTQYF.

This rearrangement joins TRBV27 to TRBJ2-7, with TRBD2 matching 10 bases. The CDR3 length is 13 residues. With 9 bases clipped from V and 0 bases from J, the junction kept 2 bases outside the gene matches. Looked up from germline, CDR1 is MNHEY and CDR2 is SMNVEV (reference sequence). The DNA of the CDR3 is TGTGCCAGTACTAGCGGGATCTCCTACGAGCAGTACTTC. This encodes CASTSGISYEQYF.

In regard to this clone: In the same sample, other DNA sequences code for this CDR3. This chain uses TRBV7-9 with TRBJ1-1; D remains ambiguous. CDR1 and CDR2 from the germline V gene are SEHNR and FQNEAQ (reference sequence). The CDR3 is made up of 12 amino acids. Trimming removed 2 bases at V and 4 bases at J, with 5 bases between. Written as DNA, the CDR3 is TGTGCCAGCAGCTTATTGGGCACTGAAGCTTTCTTT. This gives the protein CASSLLGTEAFF.

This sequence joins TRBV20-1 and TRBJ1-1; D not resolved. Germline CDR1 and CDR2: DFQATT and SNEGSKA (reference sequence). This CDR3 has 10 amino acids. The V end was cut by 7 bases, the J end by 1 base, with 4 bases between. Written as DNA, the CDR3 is TGCAGTGATGCGAACACTGAAGCTTTCTTT. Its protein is CSDANTEAFF.

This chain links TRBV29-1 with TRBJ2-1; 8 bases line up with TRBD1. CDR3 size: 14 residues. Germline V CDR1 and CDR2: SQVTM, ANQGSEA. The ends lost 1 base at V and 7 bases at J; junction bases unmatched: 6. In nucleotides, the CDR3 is TGCAGCGTTGAAGGGGGACAGGCGGGGAATGAGCAGTTCTTC. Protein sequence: CSVEGGQAGNEQFF.

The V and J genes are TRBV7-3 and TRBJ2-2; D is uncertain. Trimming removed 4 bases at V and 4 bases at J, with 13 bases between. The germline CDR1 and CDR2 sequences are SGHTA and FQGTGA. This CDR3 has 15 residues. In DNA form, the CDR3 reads TGTGCCAGCAGCTACGGACGGCCGCCCACCGGGGAGCTGTTTTTT. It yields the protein CASSYGRPPTGELFF.

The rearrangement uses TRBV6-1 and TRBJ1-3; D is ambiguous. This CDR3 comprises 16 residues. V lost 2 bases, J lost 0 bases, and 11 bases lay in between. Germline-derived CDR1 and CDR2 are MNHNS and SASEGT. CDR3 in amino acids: CASSEWPGNSGNTIYF. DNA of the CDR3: TGTGCCAGCAGTGAATGGCCGGGAAACTCTGGAAACACCATATATTTT.

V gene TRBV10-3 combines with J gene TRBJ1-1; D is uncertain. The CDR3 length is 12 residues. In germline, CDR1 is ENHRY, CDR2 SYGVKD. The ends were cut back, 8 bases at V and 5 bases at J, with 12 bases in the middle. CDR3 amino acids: CAIGSRETEAFF. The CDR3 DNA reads TGTGCCATCGGCAGCCGGGAGACTGAAGCTTTCTTT.

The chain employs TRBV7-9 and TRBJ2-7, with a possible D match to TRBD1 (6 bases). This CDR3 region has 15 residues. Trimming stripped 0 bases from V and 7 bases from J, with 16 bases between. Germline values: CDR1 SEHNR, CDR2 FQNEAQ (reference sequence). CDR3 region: CASSLARGTGLEQYF. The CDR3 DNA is TGTGCCAGCAGCTTAGCGCGAGGAACAGGGTTGGAGCAGTACTTC.

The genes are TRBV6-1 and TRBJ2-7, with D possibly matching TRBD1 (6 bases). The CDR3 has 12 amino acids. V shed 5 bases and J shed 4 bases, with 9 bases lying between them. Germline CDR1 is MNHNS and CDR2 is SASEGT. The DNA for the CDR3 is TGTGCCAGCAGTTTCCAGGGGTACGAGCAGTACTTC. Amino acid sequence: CASSFQGYEQYF.

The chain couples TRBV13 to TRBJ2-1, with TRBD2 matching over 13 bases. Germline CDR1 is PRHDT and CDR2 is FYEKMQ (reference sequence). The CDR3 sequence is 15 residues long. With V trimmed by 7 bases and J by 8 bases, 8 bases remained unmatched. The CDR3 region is CASTKTSGRFYEQFF. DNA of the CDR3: TGTGCCAGCACAAAGACTAGCGGGAGGTTCTATGAGCAGTTCTTC.

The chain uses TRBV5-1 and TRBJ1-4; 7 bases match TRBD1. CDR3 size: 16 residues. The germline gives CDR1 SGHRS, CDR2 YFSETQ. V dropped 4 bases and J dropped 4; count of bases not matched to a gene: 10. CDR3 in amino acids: CASSPLQGGHNEKLFF. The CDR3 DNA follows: TGCGCCAGCAGCCCCTTACAAGGGGGCCATAATGAAAAACTGTTTTTT.

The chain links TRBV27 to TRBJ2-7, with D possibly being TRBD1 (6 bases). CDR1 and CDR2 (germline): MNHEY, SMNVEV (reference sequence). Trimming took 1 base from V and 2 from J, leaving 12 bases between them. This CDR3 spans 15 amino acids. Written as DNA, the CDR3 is TGTGCCAGCAGTTTATTACAGGGAGATCCCTACGAGCAGTACTTC. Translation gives CASSLLQGDPYEQYF.

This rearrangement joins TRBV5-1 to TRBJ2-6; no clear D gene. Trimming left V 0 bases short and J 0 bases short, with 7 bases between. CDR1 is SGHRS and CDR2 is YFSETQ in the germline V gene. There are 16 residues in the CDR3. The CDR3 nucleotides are TGCGCCAGCAGCTTGGGGGCCCCCTCTGGGGCCAACGTCCTGACTTTC. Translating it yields CASSLGAPSGANVLTF.

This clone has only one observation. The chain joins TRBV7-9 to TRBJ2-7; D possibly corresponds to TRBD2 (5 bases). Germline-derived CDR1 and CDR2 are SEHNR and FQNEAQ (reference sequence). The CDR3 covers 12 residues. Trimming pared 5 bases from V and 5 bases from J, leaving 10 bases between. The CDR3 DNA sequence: TGTGCCAGCAGCCCACTAGACCACGAGCAGTACTTC. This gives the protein CASSPLDHEQYF.

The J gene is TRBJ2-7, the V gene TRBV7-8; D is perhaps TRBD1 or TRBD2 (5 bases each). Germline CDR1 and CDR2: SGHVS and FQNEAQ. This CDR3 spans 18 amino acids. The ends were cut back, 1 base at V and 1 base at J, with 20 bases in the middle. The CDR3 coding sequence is TGTGCCAGCAGCTTAGGGTATGAGGTAGGGACGAAGTCCTACGAGCAGTACTTC. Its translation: CASSLGYEVGTKSYEQYF.

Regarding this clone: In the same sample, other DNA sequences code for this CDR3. The CDR3 spells CASSSVSYEQYF. In nucleotides, the CDR3 is TGTGCCAGCAGCTCGGTCTCCTACGAGCAGTACTTC. The chain uses TRBV7-2 and TRBJ2-7; D is unclear. V shed 4 bases and J shed 0 bases, with 4 bases lying between them. Germline V CDR1 and CDR2: SGHTA, FQGNSA. The CDR3 consists of 12 residues. Full variable domain (missing parts from reference TRBV7-2 and TRBJ2-7): GAGVSQSPSNKVTEKGKDVELRCDPISGHTALYWYRQSLGQGLEFLIYFQGNSAPDKSGLPSDRFSAERTGGSVSTLTIQRTQQEDSAVYLCASSSVSYEQYFGPGTRLTVT.

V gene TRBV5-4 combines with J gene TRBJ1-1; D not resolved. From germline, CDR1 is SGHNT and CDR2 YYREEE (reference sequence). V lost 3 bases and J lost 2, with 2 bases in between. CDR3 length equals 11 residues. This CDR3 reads CASSSNTEAFF. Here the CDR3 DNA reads TGTGCCAGCAGCTCAAACACTGAAGCTTTCTTT.

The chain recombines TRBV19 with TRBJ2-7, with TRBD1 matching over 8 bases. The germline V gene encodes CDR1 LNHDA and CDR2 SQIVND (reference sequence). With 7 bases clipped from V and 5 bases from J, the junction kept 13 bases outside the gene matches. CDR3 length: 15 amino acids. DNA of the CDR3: TGTGCCAGTAAATCGATAGCAGGGGGCGGGGACGAGCAGTACTTC. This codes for CASKSIAGGGDEQYF.